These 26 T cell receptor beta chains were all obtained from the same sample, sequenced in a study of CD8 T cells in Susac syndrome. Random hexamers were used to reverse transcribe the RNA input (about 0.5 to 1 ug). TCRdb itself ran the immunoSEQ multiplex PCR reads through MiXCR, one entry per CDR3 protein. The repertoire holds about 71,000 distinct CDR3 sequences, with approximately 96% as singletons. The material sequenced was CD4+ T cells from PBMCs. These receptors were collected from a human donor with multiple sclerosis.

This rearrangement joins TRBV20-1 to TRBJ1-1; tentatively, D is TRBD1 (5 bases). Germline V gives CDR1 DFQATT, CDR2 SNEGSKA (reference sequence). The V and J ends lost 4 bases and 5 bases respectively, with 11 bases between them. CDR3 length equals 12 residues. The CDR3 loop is CSATQGGTEAFF. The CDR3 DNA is TGCAGTGCTACCCAGGGAGGTACTGAAGCTTTCTTT.

This CDR3 reads CAISESLIRANEKLFF. The CDR3 DNA reads TGTGCCATCAGTGAGTCTTTGATCAGGGCCAATGAAAAACTGTTTTTT. The chain carries TRBV10-3 and TRBJ1-4, with D possibly matching TRBD1 (5 bases). Trimming pared 0 bases from V and 5 bases from J, leaving 13 bases between. This CDR3 has 16 residues. CDR1 and CDR2 from the germline V gene are ENHRY and SYGVKD.

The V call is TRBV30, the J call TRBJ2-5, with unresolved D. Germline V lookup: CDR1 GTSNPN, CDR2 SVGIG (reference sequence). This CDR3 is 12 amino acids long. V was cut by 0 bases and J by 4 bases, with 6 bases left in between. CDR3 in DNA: TGTGCCTGGAGTGTGTCCCGAGAGACCCAGTACTTC. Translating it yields CAWSVSRETQYF. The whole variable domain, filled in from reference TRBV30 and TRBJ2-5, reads SQTIHQWPATLVQPVGSPLSLECTVEGTSNPNLYWYRQAAGRGLQLLFYSVGIGQISSEVPQNLSASRPQDRQFILSSKKLLLSDSGFYLCAWSVSRETQYFGPGTRLLVL.

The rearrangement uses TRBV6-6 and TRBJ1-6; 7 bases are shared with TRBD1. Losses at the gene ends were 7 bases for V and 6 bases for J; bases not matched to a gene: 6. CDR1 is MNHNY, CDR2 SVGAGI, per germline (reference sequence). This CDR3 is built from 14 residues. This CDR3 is CASNRDSTNSPLHF. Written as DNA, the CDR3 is TGTGCCAGCAACAGGGACAGCACTAATTCACCCCTCCACTTT.

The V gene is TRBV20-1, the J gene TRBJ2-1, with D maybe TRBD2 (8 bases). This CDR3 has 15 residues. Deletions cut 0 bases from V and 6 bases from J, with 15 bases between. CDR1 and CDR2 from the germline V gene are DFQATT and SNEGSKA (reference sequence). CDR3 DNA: TGCAGTGCTAGAGATCGGGAGGGGGCCGGCAATGAGCAGTTCTTC. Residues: CSARDREGAGNEQFF.

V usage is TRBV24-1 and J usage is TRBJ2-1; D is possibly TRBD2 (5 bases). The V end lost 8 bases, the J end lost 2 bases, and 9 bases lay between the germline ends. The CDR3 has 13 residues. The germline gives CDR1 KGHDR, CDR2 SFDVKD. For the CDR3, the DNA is TGTGCCACCAACGACGGGACCTACAATGAGCAGTTCTTC. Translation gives CATNDGTYNEQFF.

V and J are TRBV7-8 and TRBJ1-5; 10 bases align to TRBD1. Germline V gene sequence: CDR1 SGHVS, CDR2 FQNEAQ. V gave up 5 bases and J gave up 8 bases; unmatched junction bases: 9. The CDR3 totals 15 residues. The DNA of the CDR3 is TGTGCCAGCAGCCCCGGACAGGGGGACGGCGAGCCCCAGCATTTT. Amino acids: CASSPGQGDGEPQHF. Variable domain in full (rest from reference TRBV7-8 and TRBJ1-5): GAGVSQSPRYKVAKRGQDVALRCDPISGHVSLFWYQQALGQGPEFLTYFQNEAQLDKSGLPSDRFFAERPEGSVSTLKIQRTQQEDSAVYLCASSPGQGDGEPQHFGDGTRLSIL.

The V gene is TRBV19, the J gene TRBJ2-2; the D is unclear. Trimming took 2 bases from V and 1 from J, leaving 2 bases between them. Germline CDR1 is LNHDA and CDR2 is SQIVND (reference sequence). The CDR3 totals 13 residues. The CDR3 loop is CASSIQNTGELFF. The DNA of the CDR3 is TGTGCCAGTAGTATACAGAACACCGGGGAGCTGTTTTTT.

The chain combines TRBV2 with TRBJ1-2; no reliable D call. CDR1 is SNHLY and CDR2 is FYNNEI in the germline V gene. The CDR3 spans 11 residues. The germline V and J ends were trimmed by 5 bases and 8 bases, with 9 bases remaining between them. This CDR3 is CASSRIRGYTF. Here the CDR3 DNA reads TGTGCCAGCAGTCGGATTAGGGGCTACACCTTC.

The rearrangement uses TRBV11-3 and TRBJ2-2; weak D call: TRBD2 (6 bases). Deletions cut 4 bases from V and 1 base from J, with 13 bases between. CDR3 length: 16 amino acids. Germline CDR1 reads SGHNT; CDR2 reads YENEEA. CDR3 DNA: TGTGCCAGCAGCTCCCCGGGAGCCAGGAACACCGGGGAGCTGTTTTTT. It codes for CASSSPGARNTGELFF.

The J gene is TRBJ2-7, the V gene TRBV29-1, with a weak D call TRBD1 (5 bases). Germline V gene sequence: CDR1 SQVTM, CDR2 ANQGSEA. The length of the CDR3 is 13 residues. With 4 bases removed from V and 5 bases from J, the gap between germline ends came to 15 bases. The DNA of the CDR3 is TGCAGCGTTGGGACCCCAGGGCTCGACGAGCAGTACTTC. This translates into CSVGTPGLDEQYF.

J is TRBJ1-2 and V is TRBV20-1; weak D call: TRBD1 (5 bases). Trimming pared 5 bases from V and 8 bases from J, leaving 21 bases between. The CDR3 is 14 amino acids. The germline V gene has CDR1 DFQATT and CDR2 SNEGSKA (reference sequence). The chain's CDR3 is CSAPNRGLGQGYTF. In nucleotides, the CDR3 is TGCAGTGCTCCCAACAGAGGGCTGGGGCAGGGCTACACCTTC.

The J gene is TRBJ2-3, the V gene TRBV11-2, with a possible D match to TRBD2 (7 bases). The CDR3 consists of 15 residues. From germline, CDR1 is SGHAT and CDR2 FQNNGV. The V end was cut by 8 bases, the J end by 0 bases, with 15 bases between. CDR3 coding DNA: TGTGCCAGCGGGCCGCGGGGGCCTAGCACAGATACGCAGTATTTT. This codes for CASGPRGPSTDTQYF.

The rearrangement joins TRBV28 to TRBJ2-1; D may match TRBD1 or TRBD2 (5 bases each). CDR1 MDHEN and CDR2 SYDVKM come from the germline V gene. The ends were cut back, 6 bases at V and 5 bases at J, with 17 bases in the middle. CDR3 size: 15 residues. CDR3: CASSLTGTPNNEQFF. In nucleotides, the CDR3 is TGTGCCAGCAGCCTGACCGGGACCCCCAACAATGAGCAGTTCTTC.

The CDR3 DNA reads TGTGCCAGCAGTTCCCCCGACAGAGGTGGAAACACCATATATTTT. It is translated as CASSSPDRGGNTIYF. The gene calls are TRBV12-3 or TRBV12-4 and TRBJ1-3; TRBD1 might be the D (5 bases). The ends were cut back, 4 bases at V and 3 bases at J, with 13 bases in the middle. The CDR3 loop spans 15 amino acids.

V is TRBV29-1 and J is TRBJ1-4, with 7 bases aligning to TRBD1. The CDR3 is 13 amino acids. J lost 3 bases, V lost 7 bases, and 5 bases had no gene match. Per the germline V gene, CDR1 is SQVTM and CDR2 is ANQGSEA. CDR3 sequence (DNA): TGCAGCGCCGAGGGGACAGCTAATGAAAAACTGTTTTTT. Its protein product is CSAEGTANEKLFF.

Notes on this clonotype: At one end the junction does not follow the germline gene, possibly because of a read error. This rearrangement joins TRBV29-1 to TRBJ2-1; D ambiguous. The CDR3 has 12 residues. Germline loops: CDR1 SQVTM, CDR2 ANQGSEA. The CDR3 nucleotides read TGCAGCGTTGAGGAGCGTCTTAATGGGCAGTTCTTC. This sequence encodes CSVEERLNGQFF.

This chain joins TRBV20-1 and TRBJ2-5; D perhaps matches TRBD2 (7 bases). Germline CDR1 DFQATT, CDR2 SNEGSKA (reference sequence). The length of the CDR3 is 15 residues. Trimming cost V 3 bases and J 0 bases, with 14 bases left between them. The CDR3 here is CSARVGGGNQETQYF. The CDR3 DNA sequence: TGCAGTGCTAGGGTCGGCGGGGGCAACCAAGAGACCCAGTACTTC.

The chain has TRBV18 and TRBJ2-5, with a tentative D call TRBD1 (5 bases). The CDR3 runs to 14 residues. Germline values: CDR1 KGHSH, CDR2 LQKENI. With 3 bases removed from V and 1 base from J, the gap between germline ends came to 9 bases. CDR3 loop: CASSPRTLQETQYF. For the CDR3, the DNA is TGTGCCAGCTCACCCCGGACACTCCAAGAGACCCAGTACTTC.

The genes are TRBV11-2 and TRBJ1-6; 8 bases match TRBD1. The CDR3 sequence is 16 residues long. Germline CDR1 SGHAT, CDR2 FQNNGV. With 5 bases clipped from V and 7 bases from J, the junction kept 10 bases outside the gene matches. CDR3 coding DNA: TGTGCCAGCAGCCCCTTGCGACAGGGGCGGAATTCACCCCTCCACTTT. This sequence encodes CASSPLRQGRNSPLHF.

Here the CDR3 DNA reads TGTGCCTGGAGTGCTGGACGGAACCTCTATGGCTACACCTTC. Its translation is CAWSAGRNLYGYTF. The rearrangement uses TRBV30 and TRBJ1-2; D is ambiguous. Germline loops: CDR1 GTSNPN, CDR2 SVGIG (reference sequence). The CDR3 is made up of 14 amino acids. Trimming took off 1 base at V and 4 bases at J, with 13 bases between the two ends. Filled out from reference TRBV30 and TRBJ1-2, the complete variable domain reads SQTIHQWPATLVQPVGSPLSLECTVEGTSNPNLYWYRQAAGRGLQLLFYSVGIGQISSEVPQNLSASRPQDRQFILSSKKLLLSDSGFYLCAWSAGRNLYGYTFGSGTRLTVV.

CDR3 loop: CASSSEMTANYGYTF. The CDR3, as DNA: TGTGCCAGCAGCTCGGAAATGACCGCTAACTATGGCTACACCTTC. V usage is TRBV7-6 and J usage is TRBJ1-2; D gene uncertain. CDR1 and CDR2 from the germline V gene are SGHVS and FNYEAQ. Trimming cost V 4 bases and J 0 bases, with 12 bases left between them. This CDR3 has 15 amino acids.

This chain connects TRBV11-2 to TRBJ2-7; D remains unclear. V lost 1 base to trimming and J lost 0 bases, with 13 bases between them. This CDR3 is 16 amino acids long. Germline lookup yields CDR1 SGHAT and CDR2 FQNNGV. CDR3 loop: CASSLVRSPSSYEQYF. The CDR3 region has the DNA TGTGCCAGCAGCTTAGTAAGGTCACCGAGCTCCTACGAGCAGTACTTC. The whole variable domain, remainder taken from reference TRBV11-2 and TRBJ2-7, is EAGVAQSPRYKIIEKRQSVAFWCNPISGHATLYWYQQILGQGPKLLIQFQNNGVVDDSQLPKDRFSAERLKGVDSTLKIQPAKLEDSAVYLCASSLVRSPSSYEQYFGPGTRLTVT.

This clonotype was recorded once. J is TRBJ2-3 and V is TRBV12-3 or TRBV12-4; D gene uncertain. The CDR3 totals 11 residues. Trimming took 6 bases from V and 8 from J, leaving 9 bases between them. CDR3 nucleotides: TGTGCCAGCAGCCAAACTCCTACGCAGTATTTT. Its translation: CASSQTPTQYF.

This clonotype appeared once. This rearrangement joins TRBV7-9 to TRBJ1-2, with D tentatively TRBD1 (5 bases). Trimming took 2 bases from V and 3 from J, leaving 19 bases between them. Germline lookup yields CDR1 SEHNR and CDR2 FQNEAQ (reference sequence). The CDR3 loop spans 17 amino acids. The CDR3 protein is CASSLSTTRTPYYGYTF. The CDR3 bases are TGTGCCAGCAGCTTATCCACGACCCGGACACCCTACTATGGCTACACCTTC.

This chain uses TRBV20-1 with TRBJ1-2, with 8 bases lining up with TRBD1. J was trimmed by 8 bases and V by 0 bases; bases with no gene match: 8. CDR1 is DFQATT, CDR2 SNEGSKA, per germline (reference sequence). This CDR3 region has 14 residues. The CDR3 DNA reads TGCAGTGCTAGAGAGTATAGGACAGGGAAGGGCTACACCTTC. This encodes CSAREYRTGKGYTF.